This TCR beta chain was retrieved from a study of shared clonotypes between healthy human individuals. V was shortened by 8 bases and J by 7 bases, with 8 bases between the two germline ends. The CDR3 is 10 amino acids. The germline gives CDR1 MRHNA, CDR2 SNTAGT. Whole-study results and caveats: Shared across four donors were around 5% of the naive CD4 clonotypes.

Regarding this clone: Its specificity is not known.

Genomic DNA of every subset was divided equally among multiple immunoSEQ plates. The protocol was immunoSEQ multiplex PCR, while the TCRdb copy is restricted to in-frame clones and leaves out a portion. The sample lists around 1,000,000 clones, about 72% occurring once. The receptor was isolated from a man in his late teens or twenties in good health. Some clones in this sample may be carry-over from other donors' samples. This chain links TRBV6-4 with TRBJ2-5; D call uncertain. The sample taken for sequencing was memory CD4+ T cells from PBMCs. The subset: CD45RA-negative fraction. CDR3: CASRGGTQYF. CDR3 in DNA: TGTGCCAGCCGTGGCGGGACCCAGTACTTC.